Given below is one T cell receptor beta chain in context. No antigen is known for it. Assay: immunoSEQ multiplex PCR; the TCRdb copy retains only in-frame clones and omits some. The sample lists 100,000 to 120,000 clones, approximately 90% occurring once. These data originate in a study of cytomegalovirus exposure and HLA in healthy donors. Overall study: In a later analysis, the roughly 120 validation repertoires were reported to have used the same platform as the 600 to 700 first-cohort repertoires.

Study conclusions and caveats: The authors confirmed in vitro that a few CMV-associated chains were specific for CMV antigens. There were about 160 TCR beta chains listed as cytomegalovirus-associated. First-cohort TCR clusters tended to co-occur in the roughly 130 validation repertoires, a later analysis found.

The source is a woman under 30 in good health and CMV-seronegative. Specimen: PBMCs.

For the CDR3, the DNA is TGTGCCTGGAGTGTCTATTACAATGAGCAGTTCTTC. Its protein product is CAWSVYYNEQFF. This chain joins TRBV30 and TRBJ2-1; no clear D. Germline CDR1 GTSNPN, CDR2 SVGIG (reference sequence). The V gene lost 0 bases and the J gene lost 4 bases, with 4 bases spanning the gap. The CDR3 contains 12 residues.